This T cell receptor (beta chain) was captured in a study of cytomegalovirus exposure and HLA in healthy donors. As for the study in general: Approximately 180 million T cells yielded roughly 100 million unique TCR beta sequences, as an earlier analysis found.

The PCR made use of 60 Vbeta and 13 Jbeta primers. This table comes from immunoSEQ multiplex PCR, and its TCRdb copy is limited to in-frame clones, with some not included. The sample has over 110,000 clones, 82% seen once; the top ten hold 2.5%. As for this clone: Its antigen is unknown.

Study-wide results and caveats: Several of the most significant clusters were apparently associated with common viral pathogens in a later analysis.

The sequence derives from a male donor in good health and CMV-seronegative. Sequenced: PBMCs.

The CDR3 DNA follows: TGTGCCAGCCGCCCAGTGCCCCACACAGATACGCAGTATTTT. This gives the protein CASRPVPHTDTQYF. This sequence joins TRBV28 and TRBJ2-3; no definite D call. V was cut by 8 bases and J by 2 bases, with 14 bases left in between. The CDR3 contains 14 residues. CDR1 MDHEN and CDR2 SYDVKM come from the germline V gene.